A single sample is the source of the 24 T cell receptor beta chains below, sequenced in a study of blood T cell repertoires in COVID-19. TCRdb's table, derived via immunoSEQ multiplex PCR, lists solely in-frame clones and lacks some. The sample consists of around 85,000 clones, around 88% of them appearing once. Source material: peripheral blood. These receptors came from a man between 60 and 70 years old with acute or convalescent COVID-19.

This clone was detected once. The CDR3 DNA is TGCAGCGTTGGGGAGGGGCCGGACTATGGCTACACCTTC. Its translation is CSVGEGPDYGYTF. The rearrangement joins TRBV29-1 to TRBJ1-2; D is perhaps TRBD1 (5 bases). Germline CDR1 reads SQVTM; CDR2 reads ANQGSEA. This CDR3 is 13 amino acids long. The V and J ends lost 4 bases and 3 bases respectively, with 12 bases between them.

This CDR3 reads CASSSNRGLEQFF. The CDR3 nucleotides read TGTGCCAGCAGTTCCAATAGGGGTCTTGAGCAGTTCTTC. This rearrangement joins TRBV27 to TRBJ2-1; a weak D match, TRBD1 (5 bases). The germline V gene encodes CDR1 MNHEY and CDR2 SMNVEV (reference sequence). V lost 4 bases, J lost 9 bases, and 13 bases lay in between. The CDR3 runs to 13 residues.

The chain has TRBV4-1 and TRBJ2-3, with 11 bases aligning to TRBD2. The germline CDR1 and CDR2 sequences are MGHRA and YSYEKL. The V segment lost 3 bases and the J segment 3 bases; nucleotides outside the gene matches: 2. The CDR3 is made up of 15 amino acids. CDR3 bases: TGCGCCAGCAGCCACTTAGCGGGGGGGACAGATACGCAGTATTTT. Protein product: CASSHLAGGTDTQYF.

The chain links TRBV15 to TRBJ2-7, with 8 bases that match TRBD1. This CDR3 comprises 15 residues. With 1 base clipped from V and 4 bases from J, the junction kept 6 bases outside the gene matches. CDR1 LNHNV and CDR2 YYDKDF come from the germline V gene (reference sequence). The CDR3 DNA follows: TGTGCCACCAGCAGAGGCAGACAGGGGACTTACGAGCAGTACTTC. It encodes CATSRGRQGTYEQYF.

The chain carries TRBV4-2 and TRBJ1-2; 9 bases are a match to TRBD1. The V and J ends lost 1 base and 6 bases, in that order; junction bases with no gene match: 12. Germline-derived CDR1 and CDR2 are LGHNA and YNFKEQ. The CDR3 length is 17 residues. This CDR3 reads CASSQAGQGVVVDGYTF. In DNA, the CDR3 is TGTGCCAGCAGCCAAGCGGGACAGGGAGTAGTCGTCGATGGCTACACCTTC.

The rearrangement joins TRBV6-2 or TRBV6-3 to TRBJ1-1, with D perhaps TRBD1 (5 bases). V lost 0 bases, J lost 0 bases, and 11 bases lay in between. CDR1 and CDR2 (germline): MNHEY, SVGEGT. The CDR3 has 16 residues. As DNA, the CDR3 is TGTGCCAGCAGTTACTCGAGTGACAGACTGAACACTGAAGCTTTCTTT. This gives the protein CASSYSSDRLNTEAFF.

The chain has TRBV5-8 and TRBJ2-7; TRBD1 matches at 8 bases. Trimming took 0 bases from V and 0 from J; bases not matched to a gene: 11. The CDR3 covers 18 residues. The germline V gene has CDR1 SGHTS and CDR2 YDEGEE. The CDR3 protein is CASSLAAPGTGNSYEQYF. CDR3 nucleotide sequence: TGTGCCAGCAGCTTGGCCGCCCCGGGGACAGGTAACTCCTACGAGCAGTACTTC.

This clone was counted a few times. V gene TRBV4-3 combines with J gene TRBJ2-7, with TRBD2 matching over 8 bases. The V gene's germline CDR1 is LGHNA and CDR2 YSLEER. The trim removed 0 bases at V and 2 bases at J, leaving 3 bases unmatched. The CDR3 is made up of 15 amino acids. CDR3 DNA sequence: TGCGCCAGCAGCCAAGATGGCGGGGGGACCTACGAGCAGTACTTC. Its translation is CASSQDGGGTYEQYF.

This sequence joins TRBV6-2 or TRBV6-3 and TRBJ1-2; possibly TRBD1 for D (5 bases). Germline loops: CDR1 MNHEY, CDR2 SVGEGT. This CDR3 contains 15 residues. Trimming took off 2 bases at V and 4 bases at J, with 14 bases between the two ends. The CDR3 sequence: CASSYLTEPSYGYTF. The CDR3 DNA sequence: TGTGCCAGCAGTTACCTGACAGAGCCTTCCTATGGCTACACCTTC.

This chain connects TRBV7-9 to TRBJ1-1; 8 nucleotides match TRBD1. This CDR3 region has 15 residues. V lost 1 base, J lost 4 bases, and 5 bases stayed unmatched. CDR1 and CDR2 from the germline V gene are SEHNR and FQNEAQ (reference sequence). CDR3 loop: CASSLEGTGTTEAFF. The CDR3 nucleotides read TGTGCCAGCAGCTTAGAAGGGACAGGTACCACTGAAGCTTTCTTT.

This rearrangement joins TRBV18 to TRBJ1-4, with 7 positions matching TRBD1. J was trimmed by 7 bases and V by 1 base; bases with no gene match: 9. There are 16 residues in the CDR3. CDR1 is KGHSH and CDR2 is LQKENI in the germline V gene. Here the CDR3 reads CASSPRKGAQSEKLFF. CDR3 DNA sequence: TGTGCCAGCTCACCACGGAAGGGGGCGCAATCTGAAAAACTGTTTTTT.

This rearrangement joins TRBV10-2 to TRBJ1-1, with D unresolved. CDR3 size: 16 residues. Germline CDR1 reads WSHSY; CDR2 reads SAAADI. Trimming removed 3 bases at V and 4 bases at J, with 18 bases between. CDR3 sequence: CASSEKGGFWGTEAFF. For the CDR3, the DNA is TGCGCCAGCAGTGAAAAGGGAGGGTTCTGGGGCACTGAAGCTTTCTTT.

The CDR3 nucleotides read TGTGCCAGCAGTGCGGGACTATGGTCACCCCTCCACTTT. This translates into CASSAGLWSPLHF. The chain couples TRBV25-1 to TRBJ1-6; D might be TRBD1 (5 bases). Trimming pared 4 bases from V and 10 bases from J, leaving 11 bases between. The germline gives CDR1 MGHDK, CDR2 SYGVNS. The CDR3 covers 13 residues.

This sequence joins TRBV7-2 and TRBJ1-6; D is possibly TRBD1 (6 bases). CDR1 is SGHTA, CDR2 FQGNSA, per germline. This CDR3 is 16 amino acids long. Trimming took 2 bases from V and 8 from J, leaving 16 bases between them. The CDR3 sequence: CASSLYYGAGDSPLHF. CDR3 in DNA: TGTGCCAGCAGCTTATATTACGGGGCAGGGGATTCACCCCTCCACTTT.

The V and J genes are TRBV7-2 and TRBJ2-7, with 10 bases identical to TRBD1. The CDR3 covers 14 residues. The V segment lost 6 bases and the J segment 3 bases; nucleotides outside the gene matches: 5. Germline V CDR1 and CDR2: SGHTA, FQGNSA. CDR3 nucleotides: TGTGCCAGCAGGACAGGGGGCGGAGGCTACGAGCAGTACTTC. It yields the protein CASRTGGGGYEQYF.

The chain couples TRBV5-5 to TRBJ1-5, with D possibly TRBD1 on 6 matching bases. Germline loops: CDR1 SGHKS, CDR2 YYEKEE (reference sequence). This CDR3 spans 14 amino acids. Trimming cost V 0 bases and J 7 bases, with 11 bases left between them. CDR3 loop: CASSLGQGTQPQHF. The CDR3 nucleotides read TGTGCCAGCAGCTTGGGTCAGGGGACACAGCCCCAGCATTTT.

The CDR3 DNA reads as TGTGCCAGCAGCTTGATGGGCTCGAACTCGAACACTGAAGCTTTCTTT. It translates to CASSLMGSNSNTEAFF. The chain recombines TRBV7-2 with TRBJ1-1; D not certain. The CDR3 is made up of 16 amino acids. Trimming stripped 3 bases from V and 1 base from J, with 15 bases between. The V gene's germline CDR1 is SGHTA and CDR2 FQGNSA.

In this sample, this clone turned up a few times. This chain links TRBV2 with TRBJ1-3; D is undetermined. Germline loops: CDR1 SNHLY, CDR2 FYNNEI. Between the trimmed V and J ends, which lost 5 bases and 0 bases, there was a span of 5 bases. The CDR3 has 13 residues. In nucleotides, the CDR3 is TGTGCCAGCAGTTACACCTCTGGAAACACCATATATTTT. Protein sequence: CASSYTSGNTIYF.

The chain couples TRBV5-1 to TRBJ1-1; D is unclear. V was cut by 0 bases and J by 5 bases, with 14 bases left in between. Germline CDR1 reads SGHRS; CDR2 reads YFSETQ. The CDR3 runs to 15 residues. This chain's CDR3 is CASSLAVGALTEAFF. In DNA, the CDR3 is TGCGCCAGCAGCTTGGCGGTGGGAGCCCTTACTGAAGCTTTCTTT.

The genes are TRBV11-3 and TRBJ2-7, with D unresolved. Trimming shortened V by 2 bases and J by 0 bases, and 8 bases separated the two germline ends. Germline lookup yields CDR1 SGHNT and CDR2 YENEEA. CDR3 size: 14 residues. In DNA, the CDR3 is TGTGCCAGCAGCTTAAAGAGGAGCTCCTACGAGCAGTACTTC. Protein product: CASSLKRSSYEQYF.

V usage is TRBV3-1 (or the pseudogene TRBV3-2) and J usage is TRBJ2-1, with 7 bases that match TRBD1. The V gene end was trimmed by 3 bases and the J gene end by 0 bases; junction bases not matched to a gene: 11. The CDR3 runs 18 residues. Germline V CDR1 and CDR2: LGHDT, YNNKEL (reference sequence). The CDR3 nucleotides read TGTGCCAGCAGCCACCCCGCCGGGACAGTAACCTCCTACAATGAGCAGTTCTTC. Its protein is CASSHPAGTVTSYNEQFF.

DNA for the CDR3: TGTGCCAGTAATCCTTCGCCCGGGACTAGCGCCTACGAGCAGTACTTC. Translating gives CASNPSPGTSAYEQYF. V and J are TRBV5-4 and TRBJ2-7; TRBD2 aligns across 10 bases. Germline V gene sequence: CDR1 SGHNT, CDR2 YYREEE (reference sequence). V was clipped by 8 bases and J by 2 bases; unmatched bases: 13. This CDR3 has 16 residues.

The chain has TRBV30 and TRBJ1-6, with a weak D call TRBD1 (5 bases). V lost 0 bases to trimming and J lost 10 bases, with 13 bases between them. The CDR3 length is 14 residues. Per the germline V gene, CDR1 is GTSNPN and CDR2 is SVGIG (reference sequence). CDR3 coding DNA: TGTGCCTGGAGTGTAAAGGGGACTAGATCACCCCTCCACTTT. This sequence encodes CAWSVKGTRSPLHF.

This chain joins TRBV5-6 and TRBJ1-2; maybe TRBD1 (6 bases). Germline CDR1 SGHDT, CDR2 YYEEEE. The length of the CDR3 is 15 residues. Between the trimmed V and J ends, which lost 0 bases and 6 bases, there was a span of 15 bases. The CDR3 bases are TGTGCCAGCAGCTTGGTTAGTCAGGGACATAATGGCTACACCTTC. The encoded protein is CASSLVSQGHNGYTF. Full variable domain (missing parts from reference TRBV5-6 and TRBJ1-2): DAGVTQSPTHLIKTRGQQVTLRCSPKSGHDTVSWYQQALGQGPQFIFQYYEEEERQRGNFPDRFSGHQFPNYSSELNVNALLLGDSALYLCASSLVSQGHNGYTFGSGTRLTVV.